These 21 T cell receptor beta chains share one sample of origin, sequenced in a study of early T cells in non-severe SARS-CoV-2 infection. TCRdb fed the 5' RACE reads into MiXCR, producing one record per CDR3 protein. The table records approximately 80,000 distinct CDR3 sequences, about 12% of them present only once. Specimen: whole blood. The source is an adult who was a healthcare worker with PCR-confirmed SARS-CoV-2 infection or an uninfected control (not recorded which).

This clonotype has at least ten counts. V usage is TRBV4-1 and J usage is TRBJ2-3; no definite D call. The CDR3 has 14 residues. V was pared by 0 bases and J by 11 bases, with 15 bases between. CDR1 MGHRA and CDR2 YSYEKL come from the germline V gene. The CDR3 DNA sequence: TGCGCCAGCAGCCAAGATAGAAGCAGGACCTGGCAGTATTTT. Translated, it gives CASSQDRSRTWQYF.

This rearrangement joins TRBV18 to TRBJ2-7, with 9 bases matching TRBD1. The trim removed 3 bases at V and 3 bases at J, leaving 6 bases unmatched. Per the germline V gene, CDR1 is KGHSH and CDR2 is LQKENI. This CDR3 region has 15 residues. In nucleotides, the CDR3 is TGTGCCAGCTCACCTGCCGGGACAGGGATCTACGAGCAGTACTTC. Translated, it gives CASSPAGTGIYEQYF.

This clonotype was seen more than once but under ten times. The CDR3: CASAPPGDGRGDTQYF. The DNA for the CDR3 is TGCGCCAGCGCCCCACCGGGCGACGGGAGAGGAGATACGCAGTATTTT. The rearrangement uses TRBV5-1 and TRBJ2-3, with D possibly TRBD2 on 6 matching bases. V gave up 7 bases and J gave up 5 bases, with 23 bases separating them. CDR1 and CDR2 from the germline V gene are SGHRS and YFSETQ. The CDR3 runs 16 residues.

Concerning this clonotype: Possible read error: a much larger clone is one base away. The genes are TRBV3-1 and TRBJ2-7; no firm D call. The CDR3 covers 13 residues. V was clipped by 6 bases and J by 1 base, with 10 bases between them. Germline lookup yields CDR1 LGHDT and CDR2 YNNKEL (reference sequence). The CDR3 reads CASRRSRSYEQYF. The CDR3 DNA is TGTGCCAGCAGGCGATCTAGGTCCTACGAGCAGTACTTC.

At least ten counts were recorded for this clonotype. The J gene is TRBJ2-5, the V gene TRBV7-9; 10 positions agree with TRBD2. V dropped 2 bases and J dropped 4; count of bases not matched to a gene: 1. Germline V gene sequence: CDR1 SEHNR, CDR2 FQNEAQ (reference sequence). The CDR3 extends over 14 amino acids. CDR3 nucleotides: TGTGCCAGCAGCTTATCTAGCGGGAGAGAGACCCAGTACTTC. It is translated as CASSLSSGRETQYF.

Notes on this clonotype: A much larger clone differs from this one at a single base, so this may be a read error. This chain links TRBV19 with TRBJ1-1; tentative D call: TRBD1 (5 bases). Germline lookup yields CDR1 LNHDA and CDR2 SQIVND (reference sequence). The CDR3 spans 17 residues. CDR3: CASNAGTGRTKNSEAFF. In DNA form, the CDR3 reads TGTGCCAGTAACGCAGGGACGGGACGAACCAAGAACTCTGAAGCTTTCTTT. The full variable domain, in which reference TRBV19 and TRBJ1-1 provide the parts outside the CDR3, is DGGITQSPKYLFRKEGQNVTLSCEQNLNHDAMYWYRQDPGQGLRLIYYSQIVNDFQKGDIAEGYSVSREKKESFPLTVTSAQKNPTAFYLCASNAGTGRTKNSEAFFGQGTRLTVV.

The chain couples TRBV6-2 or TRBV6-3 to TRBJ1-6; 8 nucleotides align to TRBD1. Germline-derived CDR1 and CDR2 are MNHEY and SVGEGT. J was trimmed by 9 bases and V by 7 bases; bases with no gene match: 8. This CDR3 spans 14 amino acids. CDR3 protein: CASTRQGIRSPLHF. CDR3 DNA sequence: TGTGCCAGCACCAGACAGGGGATTCGTTCACCCCTCCACTTT.

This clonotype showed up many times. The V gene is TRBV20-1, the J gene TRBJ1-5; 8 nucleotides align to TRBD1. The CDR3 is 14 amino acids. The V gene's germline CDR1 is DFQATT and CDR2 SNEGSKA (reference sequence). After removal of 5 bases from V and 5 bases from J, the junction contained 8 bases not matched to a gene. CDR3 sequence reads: CSALKPTGDQPQHF. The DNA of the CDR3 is TGCAGTGCTCTCAAACCGACAGGGGATCAGCCCCAGCATTTT.

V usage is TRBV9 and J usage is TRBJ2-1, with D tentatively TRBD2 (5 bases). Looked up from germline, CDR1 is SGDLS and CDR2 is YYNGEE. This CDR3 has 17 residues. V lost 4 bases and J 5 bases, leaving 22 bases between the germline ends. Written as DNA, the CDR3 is TGTGCCAGCAGCCTCGCACCTGCTAGCCTTACCAACAATGAGCAGTTCTTC. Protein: CASSLAPASLTNNEQFF.

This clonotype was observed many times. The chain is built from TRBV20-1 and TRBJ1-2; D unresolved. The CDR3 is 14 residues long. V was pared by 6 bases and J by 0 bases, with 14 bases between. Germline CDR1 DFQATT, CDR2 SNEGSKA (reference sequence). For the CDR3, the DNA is TGCAGTGCCGGAAAGCCGGGGTCTAACTATGGCTACACCTTC. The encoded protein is CSAGKPGSNYGYTF.

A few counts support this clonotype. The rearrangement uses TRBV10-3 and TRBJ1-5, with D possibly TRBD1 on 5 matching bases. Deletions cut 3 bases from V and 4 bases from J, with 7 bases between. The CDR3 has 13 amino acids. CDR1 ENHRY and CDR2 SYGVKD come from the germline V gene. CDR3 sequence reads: CAISEQANQPQHF. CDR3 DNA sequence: TGTGCCATCAGTGAACAGGCGAATCAGCCCCAGCATTTT.

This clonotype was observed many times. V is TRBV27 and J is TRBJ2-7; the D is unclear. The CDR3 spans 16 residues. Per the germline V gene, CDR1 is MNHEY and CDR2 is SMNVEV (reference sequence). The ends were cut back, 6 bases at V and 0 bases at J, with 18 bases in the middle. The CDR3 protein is CASSPAAWTLSYEQYF. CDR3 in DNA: TGTGCCAGCAGCCCCGCCGCATGGACCCTCTCCTACGAGCAGTACTTC.

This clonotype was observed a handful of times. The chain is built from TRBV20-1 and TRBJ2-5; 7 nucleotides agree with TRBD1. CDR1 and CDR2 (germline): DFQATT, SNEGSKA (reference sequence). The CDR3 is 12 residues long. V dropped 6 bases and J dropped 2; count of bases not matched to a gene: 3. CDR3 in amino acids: CSATGQQETQYF. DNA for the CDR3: TGCAGTGCCACGGGACAGCAAGAGACCCAGTACTTC.

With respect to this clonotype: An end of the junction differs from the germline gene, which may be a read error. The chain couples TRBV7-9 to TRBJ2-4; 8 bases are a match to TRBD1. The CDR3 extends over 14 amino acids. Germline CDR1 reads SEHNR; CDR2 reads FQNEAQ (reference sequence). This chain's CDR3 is CTSSHGQGWDIQYF. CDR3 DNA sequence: TGTACCAGCAGCCATGGACAGGGATGGGACATTCAGTACTTC.

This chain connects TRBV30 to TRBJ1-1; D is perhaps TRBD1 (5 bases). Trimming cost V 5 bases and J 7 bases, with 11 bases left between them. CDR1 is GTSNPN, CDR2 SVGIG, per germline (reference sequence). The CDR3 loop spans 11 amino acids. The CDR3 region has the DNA TGTGCCTGGGGGACGGTCCGTGAAGCTTTCTTT. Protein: CAWGTVREAFF.

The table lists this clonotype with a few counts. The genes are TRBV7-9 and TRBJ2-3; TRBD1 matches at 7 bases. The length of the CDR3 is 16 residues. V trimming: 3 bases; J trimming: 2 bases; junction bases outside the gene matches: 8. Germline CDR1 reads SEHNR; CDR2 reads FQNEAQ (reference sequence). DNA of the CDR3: TGTGCCAGCAGCTTCGGGACAGCCACTTTCACAGATACGCAGTATTTT. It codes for CASSFGTATFTDTQYF.

The CDR3 protein is CASYGGWNTEAFF. The CDR3 coding sequence is TGTGCCAGCTACGGGGGTTGGAACACTGAAGCTTTCTTT. The J gene is TRBJ1-1, the V gene TRBV28, with D possibly TRBD1 on 5 matching bases. Per the germline V gene, CDR1 is MDHEN and CDR2 is SYDVKM. There are 13 residues in the CDR3. V gave up 8 bases and J gave up 1 base, with 11 bases separating them. The variable domain in full, completed from reference TRBV28 and TRBJ1-1, reads DVKVTQSSRYLVKRTGEKVFLECVQDMDHENMFWYRQDPGLGLRLIYFSYDVKMKEKGDIPEGYSVSREKKERFSLILESASTNQTSMYLCASYGGWNTEAFFGQGTRLTVV.

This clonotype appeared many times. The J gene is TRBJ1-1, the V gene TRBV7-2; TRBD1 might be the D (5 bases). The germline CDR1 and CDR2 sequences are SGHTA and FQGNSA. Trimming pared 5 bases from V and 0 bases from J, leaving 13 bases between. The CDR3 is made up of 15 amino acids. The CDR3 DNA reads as TGTGCCAGCAGCACCGGAGCAGGGATGAACACTGAAGCTTTCTTT. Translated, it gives CASSTGAGMNTEAFF. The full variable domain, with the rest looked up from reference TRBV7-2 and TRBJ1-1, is GAGVSQSPSNKVTEKGKDVELRCDPISGHTALYWYRQSLGQGLEFLIYFQGNSAPDKSGLPSDRFSAERTGGSVSTLTIQRTQQEDSAVYLCASSTGAGMNTEAFFGQGTRLTVV.

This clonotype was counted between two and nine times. For the CDR3, the DNA is TGTGCCACCAGCGGTCGGGACAGCCTCCTTACCGGGGAGCTGTTTTTT. Protein product: CATSGRDSLLTGELFF. The chain uses TRBV15 and TRBJ2-2; TRBD1 aligns across 7 bases. The CDR3 has 16 amino acids. Trimming took 5 bases from V and 5 from J; bases not matched to a gene: 11. Per the germline V gene, CDR1 is LNHNV and CDR2 is YYDKDF (reference sequence).

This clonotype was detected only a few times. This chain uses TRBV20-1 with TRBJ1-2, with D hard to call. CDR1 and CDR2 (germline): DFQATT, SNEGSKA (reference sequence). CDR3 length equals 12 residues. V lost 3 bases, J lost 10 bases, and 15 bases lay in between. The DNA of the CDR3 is TGCAGTGCTAGTGAGGTAGATACTCACTACACCTTC. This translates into CSASEVDTHYTF.

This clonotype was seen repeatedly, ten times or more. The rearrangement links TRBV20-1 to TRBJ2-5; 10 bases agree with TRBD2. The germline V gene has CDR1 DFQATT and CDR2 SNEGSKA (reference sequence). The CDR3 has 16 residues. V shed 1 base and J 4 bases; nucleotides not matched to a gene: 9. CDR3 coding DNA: TGCAGTGCTAGAGGGGGAAGCGGGAGGGCCATAGAGACCCAGTACTTC. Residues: CSARGGSGRAIETQYF.